This T cell receptor beta chain originates from a study of CD8 T cells in Susac syndrome. V was shortened by 2 bases and J by 5 bases, with 9 bases between the two germline ends. Looked up from germline, CDR1 is KGHSH and CDR2 is LQKENI. CDR3 size: 13 residues. High-throughput TCR beta sequencing covered peripheral CD8+ and CD4+ T cells. The RNA input was roughly 0.45 to 1 ug, and it was reverse transcribed with random hexamers. TCRdb reanalysed the immunoSEQ multiplex PCR reads using MiXCR and keeps one entry per CDR3 protein. The repertoire includes hundreds of thousands of distinct CDR3 sequences, approximately 95% of them detected once, and 0.082% sits in the top ten.

The sample was CD4+ T cells from PBMCs. The chain is built from TRBV18 and TRBJ2-5, with a weak D call TRBD2 (6 bases). This TCR derives from a human donor with multiple sclerosis. The CDR3 here is CASSPAEGETQYF. The CDR3, as DNA: TGTGCCAGCTCACCAGCGGAGGGGGAGACCCAGTACTTC. Full variable domain (rest looked up from reference TRBV18 and TRBJ2-5): NAGVMQNPRHLVRRRGQEARLRCSPMKGHSHVYWYRQLPEEGLKFMVYLQKENIIDESGMPKERFSAEFPKEGPSILRIQQVVRGDSAAYFCASSPAEGETQYFGPGTRLLVL.